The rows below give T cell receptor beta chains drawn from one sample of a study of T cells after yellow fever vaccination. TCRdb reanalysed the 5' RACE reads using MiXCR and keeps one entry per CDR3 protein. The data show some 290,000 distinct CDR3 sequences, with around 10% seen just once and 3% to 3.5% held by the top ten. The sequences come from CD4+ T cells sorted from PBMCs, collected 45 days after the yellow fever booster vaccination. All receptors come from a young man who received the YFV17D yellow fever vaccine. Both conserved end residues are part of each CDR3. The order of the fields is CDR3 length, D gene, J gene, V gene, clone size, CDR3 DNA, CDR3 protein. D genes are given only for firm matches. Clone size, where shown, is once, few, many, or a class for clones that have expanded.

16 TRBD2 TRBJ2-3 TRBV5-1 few TGCGCCAGCAGCGCCGACCCTAGCGGACTCACAGATACGCAGTATTTT CASSADPSGLTDTQYF
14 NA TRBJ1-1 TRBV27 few TGTGCCAGCAGTTGGGGGGGGGGGGACACTGAAGCTTTCTTT CASSWGGGDTEAFF
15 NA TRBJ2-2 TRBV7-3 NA TGTGCCAGCAGCTTTGGCAGAGCGAACACCGGGGAGCTGTTTTTT CASSFGRANTGELFF
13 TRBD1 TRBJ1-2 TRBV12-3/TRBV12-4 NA TGTGCCAGCGTAAGAGGGACAGGCTATGGCTACACCTTC CASVRGTGYGYTF
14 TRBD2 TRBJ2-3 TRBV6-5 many TGTGCCAGCAGTTGGCGGGGGTTACCAGATACGCAGTATTTT CASSWRGLPDTQYF
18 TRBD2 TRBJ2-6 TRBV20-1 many TGCAGTGCTACCCATCTAGCGGGGGGTCACTCTGGGGCCAACGTCCTGACTTTC CSATHLAGGHSGANVLTF
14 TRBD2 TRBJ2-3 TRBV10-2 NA TGCGCCAGCACCCGGACTAGCTCAGCAGATACGCAGTATTTT CASTRTSSADTQYF
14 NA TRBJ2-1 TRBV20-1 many TGCAGTGCCACGTCGGGACCGAGTAATCCGGAGCAGTTCTTC CSATSGPSNPEQFF
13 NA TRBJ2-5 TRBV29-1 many TGCAGCGTTGACTCAGGGGCTGGGGAGACCCAGTACTTC CSVDSGAGETQYF
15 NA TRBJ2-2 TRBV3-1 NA TGTGCCAGCAGCCAAGCCGGGGCGGACACCGGGGAGCTGTTTTTT CASSQAGADTGELFF
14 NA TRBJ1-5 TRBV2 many TGTGCCAGCAGTGAACTAGAGGGGGGGCAGCCCCAGCATTTT CASSELEGGQPQHF
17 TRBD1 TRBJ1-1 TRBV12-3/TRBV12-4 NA TGTGCCAGCAGCCCCCTCCGACAGGGGGGCATGAACACTGAAGCTTTCTTT CASSPLRQGGMNTEAFF
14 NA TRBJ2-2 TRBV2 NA TGTGCCAGCAGTGAGGTCCCGGGGACCGGGGAGCTGTTTTTT CASSEVPGTGELFF
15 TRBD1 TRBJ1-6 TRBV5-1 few TGCGCCAGCAGCTCTAGAGACAGGGATGATTCACCCCTCCACTTT CASSSRDRDDSPLHF
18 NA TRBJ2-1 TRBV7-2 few TGTGCCAGCAGCCCCCGCTCTAGGGGGGGGGACTCCTACAATGAGCAGTTCTTC CASSPRSRGGDSYNEQFF
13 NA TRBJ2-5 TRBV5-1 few TGCGCCAGCAGCTTGGACACCCAAGAGACCCAGTACTTC CASSLDTQETQYF
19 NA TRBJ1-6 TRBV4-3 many TGCGCCAGCAGCCAAGATACCGCCTCCGGTGGGTCCTTTAATTCACCCCTCCACTTT CASSQDTASGGSFNSPLHF
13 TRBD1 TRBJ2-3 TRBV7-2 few TGTGCCAGCAGCCCCCAGGGGGAGCAGCCGCAGTATTTT CASSPQGEQPQYF
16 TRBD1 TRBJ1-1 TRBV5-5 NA TGTGCCAGCAGCTTCGATCCGGGACAGGGAGGGACTGAAGCTTTCTTT CASSFDPGQGGTEAFF
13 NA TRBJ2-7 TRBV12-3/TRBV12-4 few TGTGCCAGCAGTTTCTGGACAACCTACGAGCAGTACTTC CASSFWTTYEQYF
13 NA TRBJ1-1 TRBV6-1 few TGTGCCAGCAGTGATCAGTTGAACACTGAAGCTTTCTTT CASSDQLNTEAFF
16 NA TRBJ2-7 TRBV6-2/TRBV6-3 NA TGTGCCAGCAGTTACACCGTGGGTGCCGGGGTATCGAAGCAGTACTTC CASSYTVGAGVSKQYF
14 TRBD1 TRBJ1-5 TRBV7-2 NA TGTGCCAGCAGCATGAGACAGGGAGGTCAGCCCCAGCATTTT CASSMRQGGQPQHF
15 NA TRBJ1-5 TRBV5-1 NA TGCGCCAGCAGCTTGGACGACAGGTCAAGTCAGCCCCAGCATTTT CASSLDDRSSQPQHF